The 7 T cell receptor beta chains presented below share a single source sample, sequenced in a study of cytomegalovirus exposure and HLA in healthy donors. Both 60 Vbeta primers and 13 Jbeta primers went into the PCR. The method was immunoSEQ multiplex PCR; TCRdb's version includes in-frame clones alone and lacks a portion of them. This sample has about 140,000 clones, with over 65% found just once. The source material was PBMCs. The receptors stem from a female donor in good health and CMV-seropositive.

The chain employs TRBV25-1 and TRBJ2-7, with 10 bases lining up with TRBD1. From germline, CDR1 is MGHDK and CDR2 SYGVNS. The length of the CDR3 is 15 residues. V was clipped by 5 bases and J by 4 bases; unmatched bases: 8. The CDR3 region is CASSTPTDRGYEQYF. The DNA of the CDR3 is TGTGCCAGCAGTACACCCACGGACAGGGGGTACGAGCAGTACTTC.

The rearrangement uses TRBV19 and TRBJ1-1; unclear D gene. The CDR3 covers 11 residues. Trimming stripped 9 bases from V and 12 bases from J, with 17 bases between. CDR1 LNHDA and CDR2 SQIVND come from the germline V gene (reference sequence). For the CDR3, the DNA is TGTGCCAGGCCACCGGGAGGTCTGCCTTTCTTT. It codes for CARPPGGLPFF. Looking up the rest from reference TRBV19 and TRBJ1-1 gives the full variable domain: DGGITQSPKYLFRKEGQNVTLSCEQNLNHDAMYWYRQDPGQGLRLIYYSQIVNDFQKGDIAEGYSVSREKKESFPLTVTSAQKNPTAFYLCARPPGGLPFFGQGTRLTVV.

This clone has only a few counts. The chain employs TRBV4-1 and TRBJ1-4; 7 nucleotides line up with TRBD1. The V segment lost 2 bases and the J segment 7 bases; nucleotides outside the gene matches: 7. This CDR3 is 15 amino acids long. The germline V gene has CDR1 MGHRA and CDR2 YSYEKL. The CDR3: CASSQRTGGLEKLFF. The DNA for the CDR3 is TGCGCCAGCAGCCAAAGGACAGGTGGGCTTGAAAAACTGTTTTTT.

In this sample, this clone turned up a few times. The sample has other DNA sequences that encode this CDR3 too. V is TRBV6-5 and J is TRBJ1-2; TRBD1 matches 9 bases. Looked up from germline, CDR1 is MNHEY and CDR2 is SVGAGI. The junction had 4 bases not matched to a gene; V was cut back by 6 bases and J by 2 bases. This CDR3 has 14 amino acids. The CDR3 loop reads CASSLGTGNYGYTF. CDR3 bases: TGTGCCAGCAGCCTCGGGACAGGGAACTATGGCTACACCTTC.

The CDR3: CASSALGQGNVGYEQYF. CDR3 coding DNA: TGTGCCAGCAGTGCACTGGGACAGGGTAACGTAGGCTACGAGCAGTACTTC. This rearrangement joins TRBV25-1 to TRBJ2-7; 9 nucleotides align to TRBD1. The CDR3 runs 17 residues. Trimming at V came to 4 bases and at J to 3 bases, leaving 13 bases not matched to a gene. Per germline, CDR1 MGHDK and CDR2 SYGVNS.

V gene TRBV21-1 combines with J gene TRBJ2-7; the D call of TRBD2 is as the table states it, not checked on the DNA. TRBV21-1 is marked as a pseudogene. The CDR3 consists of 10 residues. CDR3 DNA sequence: TGTGCTGAGCGGCAGTACGAGCAGTACTTC. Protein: CAERQYEQYF.

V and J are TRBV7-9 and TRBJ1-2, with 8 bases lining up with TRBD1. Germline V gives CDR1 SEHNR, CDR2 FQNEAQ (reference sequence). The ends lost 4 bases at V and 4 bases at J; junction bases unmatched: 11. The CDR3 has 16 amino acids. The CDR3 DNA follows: TGTGCCAGCAGCTACCTGGGACAGGCTAGGGGCTATGGCTACACCTTC. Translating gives CASSYLGQARGYGYTF.